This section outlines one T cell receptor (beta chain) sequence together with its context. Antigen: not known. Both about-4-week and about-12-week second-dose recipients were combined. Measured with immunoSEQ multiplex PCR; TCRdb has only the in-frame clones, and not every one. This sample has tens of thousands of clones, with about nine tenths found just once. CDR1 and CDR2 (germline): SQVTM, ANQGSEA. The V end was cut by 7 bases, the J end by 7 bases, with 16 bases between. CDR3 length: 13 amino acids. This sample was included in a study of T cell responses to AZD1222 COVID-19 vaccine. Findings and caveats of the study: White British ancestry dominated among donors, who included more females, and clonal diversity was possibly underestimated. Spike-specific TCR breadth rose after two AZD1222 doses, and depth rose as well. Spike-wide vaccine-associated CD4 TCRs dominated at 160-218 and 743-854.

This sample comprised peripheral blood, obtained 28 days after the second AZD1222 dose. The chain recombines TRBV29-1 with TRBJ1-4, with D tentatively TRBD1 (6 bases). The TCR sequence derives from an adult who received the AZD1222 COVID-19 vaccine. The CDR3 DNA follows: TGCAGCGCCCGGAGGGGGGGAGGTGAAAAACTGTTTTTT. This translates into CSARRGGGEKLFF.